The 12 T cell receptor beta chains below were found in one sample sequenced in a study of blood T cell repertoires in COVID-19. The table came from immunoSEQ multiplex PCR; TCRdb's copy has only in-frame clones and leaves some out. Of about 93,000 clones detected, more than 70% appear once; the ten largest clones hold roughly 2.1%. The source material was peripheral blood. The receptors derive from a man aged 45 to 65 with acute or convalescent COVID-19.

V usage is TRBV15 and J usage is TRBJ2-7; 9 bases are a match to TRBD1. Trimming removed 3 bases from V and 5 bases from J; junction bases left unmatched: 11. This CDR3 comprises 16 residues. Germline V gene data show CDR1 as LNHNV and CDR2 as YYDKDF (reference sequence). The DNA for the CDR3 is TGTGCCACCAGCAGTAGATTTGGGACAGGGAATAACGAGCAGTACTTC. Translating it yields CATSSRFGTGNNEQYF.

The CDR3 coding sequence is TGCGCCAGCAGCCAAGGATTCATCGGGACAGGCCGTCGAAGGCGCTCTGGAAACACCATATATTTT. Amino acids: CASSQGFIGTGRRRRSGNTIYF. J is TRBJ1-3 and V is TRBV4-1; 8 bases map to TRBD1. Per germline, CDR1 MGHRA and CDR2 YSYEKL. The CDR3 is made up of 22 amino acids. After removal of 1 base from V and 0 bases from J, the junction contained 20 bases not matched to a gene.

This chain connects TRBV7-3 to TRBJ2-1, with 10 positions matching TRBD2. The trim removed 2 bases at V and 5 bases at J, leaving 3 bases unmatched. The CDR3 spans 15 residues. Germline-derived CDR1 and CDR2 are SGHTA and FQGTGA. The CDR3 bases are TGTGCCAGCAGCTTAGGGACTAGCGTTGACAATGAGCAGTTCTTC. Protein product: CASSLGTSVDNEQFF.

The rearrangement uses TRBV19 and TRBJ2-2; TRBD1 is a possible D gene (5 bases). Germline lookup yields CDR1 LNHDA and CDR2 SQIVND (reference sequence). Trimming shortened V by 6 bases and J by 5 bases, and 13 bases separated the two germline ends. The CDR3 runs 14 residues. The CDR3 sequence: CASRKGAVTGELFF. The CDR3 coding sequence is TGTGCCAGTAGAAAAGGGGCCGTAACCGGGGAGCTGTTTTTT.

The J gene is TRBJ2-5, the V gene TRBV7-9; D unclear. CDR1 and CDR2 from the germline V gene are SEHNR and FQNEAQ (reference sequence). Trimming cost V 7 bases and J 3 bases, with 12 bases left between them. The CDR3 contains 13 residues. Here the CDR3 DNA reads TGTGCCAGCATCCAGTCAAACGAAGAGACCCAGTACTTC. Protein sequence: CASIQSNEETQYF.

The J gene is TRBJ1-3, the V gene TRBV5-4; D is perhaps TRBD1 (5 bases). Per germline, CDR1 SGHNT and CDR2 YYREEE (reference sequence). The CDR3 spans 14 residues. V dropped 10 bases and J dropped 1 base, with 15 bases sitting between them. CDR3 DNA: TGTGCCCCCCAAAGGAAGGGGTCTGGAAACACCATATATTTT. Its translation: CAPQRKGSGNTIYF.

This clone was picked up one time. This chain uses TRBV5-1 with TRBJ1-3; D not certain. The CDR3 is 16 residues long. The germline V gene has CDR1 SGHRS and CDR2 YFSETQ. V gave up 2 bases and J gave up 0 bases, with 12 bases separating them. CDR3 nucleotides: TGCGCCAGCAGCTTTAGTAGTTCCGTCTCTGGAAACACCATATATTTT. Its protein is CASSFSSSVSGNTIYF. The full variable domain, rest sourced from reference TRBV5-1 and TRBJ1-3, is KAGVTQTPRYLIKTRGQQVTLSCSPISGHRSVSWYQQTPGQGLQFLFEYFSETQRNKGNFPGRFSGRQFSNSRSEMNVSTLELGDSALYLCASSFSSSVSGNTIYFGEGSWLTVV.

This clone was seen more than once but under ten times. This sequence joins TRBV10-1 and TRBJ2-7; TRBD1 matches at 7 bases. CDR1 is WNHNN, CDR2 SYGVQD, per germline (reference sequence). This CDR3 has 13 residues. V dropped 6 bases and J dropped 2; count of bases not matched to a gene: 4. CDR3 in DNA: TGCGCCAGCAGGGACAGGCCCCCCTACGAGCAGTACGTC. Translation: CASRDRPPYEQYV.

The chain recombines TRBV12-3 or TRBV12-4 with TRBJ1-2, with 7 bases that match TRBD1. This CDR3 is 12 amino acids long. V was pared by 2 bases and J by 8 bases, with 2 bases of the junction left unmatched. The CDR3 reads CASSLQGGGYTF. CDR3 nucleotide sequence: TGTGCCAGCAGTTTACAGGGGGGCGGCTACACCTTC.

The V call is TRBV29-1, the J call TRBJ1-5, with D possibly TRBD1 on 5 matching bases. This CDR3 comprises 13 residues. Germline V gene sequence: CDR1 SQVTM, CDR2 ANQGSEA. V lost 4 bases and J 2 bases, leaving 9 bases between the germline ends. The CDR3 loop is CSVGGGGNQPQHF. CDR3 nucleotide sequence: TGCAGCGTTGGGGGGGGAGGCAATCAGCCCCAGCATTTT.

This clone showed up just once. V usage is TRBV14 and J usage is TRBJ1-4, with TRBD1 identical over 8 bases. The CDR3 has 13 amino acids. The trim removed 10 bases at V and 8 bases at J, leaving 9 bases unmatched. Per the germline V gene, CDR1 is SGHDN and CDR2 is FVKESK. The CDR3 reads CATSRGLGEKLFF. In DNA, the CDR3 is TGTGCCACCTCCAGGGGGCTGGGAGAAAAACTGTTTTTT.

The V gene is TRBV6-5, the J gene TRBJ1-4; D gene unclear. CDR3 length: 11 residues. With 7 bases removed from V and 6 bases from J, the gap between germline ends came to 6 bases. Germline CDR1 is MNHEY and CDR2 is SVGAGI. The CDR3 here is CASKLDEKLFF. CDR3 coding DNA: TGTGCCAGCAAGCTAGATGAAAAACTGTTTTTT.